What follows are 19 T cell receptor beta chains derived from one specimen sequenced in a study of blood T cell repertoires in COVID-19. Here immunoSEQ multiplex PCR was the method, and the copy in TCRdb shows in-frame clones only, minus some. The table shows fewer than 350,000 clones, with roughly 79% occurring only once. Material: peripheral blood. The receptors here all came from a woman in her sixties with active or convalescent COVID-19.

This clone has just a few counts. The rearrangement uses TRBV5-6 and TRBJ1-6; TRBD1 aligns across 9 bases. After removal of 0 bases from V and 10 bases from J, the junction contained 8 bases not matched to a gene. Germline V CDR1 and CDR2: SGHDT, YYEEEE. The length of the CDR3 is 16 residues. The CDR3 DNA follows: TGTGCCAGCAGCTTGGAGCCGGGACAGGGACGGTCACCCCTCCACTTT. It is translated as CASSLEPGQGRSPLHF.

The J gene is TRBJ1-2, the V gene TRBV11-2; D is possibly TRBD1 (6 bases). V lost 5 bases to trimming and J lost 4 bases, with 14 bases between them. Per germline, CDR1 SGHAT and CDR2 FQNNGV. This CDR3 region has 14 residues. CDR3 protein: CASSSSTGFYGYTF. For the CDR3, the DNA is TGTGCCAGCAGCAGTTCGACAGGTTTCTATGGCTACACCTTC.

The chain has TRBV11-3 and TRBJ1-1; 10 positions match TRBD1. The CDR3 sequence is 13 residues long. Germline V gives CDR1 SGHNT, CDR2 YENEEA. Trimming took 5 bases from V and 10 from J; bases not matched to a gene: 7. The CDR3 DNA reads TGTGCCAGCAGCGCCGACAGGGGGCTACCAGCTTTCTTT. It translates to CASSADRGLPAFF.

CDR3 residues: CASSPGGARDEKLFF. The CDR3, as DNA: TGCGCCAGCAGTCCGGGAGGGGCGCGGGATGAAAAACTGTTTTTT. The chain combines TRBV5-1 with TRBJ1-4; tentatively, D is TRBD1 (5 bases). Germline V lookup: CDR1 SGHRS, CDR2 YFSETQ. The V end was cut by 5 bases, the J end by 6 bases, with 17 bases between. The CDR3 has 15 amino acids.

The chain uses TRBV19 and TRBJ2-1, with 9 bases that match TRBD2. Germline V CDR1 and CDR2: LNHDA, SQIVND (reference sequence). This CDR3 is built from 19 residues. The junction had 14 bases not matched to a gene; V was cut back by 2 bases and J by 3 bases. The CDR3 loop reads CASSINPLRLAGDYNEQFF. CDR3 DNA sequence: TGTGCCAGTAGTATAAACCCCCTTCGTTTAGCGGGGGACTACAATGAGCAGTTCTTC.

The chain links TRBV2 to TRBJ2-3, with 11 bases that match TRBD2. In germline, CDR1 is SNHLY, CDR2 FYNNEI. V was clipped by 4 bases and J by 2 bases; unmatched bases: 8. The CDR3 has 17 amino acids. CDR3 nucleotide sequence: TGTGCCAGCAGTGGTAGCGGGGGGGCCCGGCACACAGATACGCAGTATTTT. Its translation: CASSGSGGARHTDTQYF.

This clone was recorded once. This chain uses TRBV6-6 with TRBJ1-2; 7 bases map to TRBD1. CDR1 is MNHNY, CDR2 SVGAGI, per germline (reference sequence). Trimming cost V 6 bases and J 4 bases; bases outside gene matches: 11. The CDR3 totals 15 residues. CDR3 loop: CASSYGDSVGYGYTF. The CDR3 nucleotides read TGTGCCAGCAGCTATGGGGACAGCGTGGGCTATGGCTACACCTTC.

The chain combines TRBV27 with TRBJ2-3, with D possibly matching TRBD2 (5 bases). The germline V and J ends were trimmed by 4 bases and 2 bases, with 13 bases remaining between them. The CDR3 is 15 residues long. The germline gives CDR1 MNHEY, CDR2 SMNVEV (reference sequence). In DNA, the CDR3 is TGTGCCAGCAGTTCCGGAAGCGGCGCCACAGATACGCAGTATTTT. Translation: CASSSGSGATDTQYF.

This clone was seen once. This chain links TRBV11-3 with TRBJ1-1; 9 bases agree with TRBD1. V lost 5 bases and J lost 4; bases outside the gene matches: 11. This CDR3 has 16 residues. Germline V gene sequence: CDR1 SGHNT, CDR2 YENEEA. CDR3 nucleotides: TGTGCCAGCAGCCCCTCCCCGGGACAGGGCGGCACTGAAGCTTTCTTT. Translating it yields CASSPSPGQGGTEAFF. The complete variable domain, with remaining parts taken from reference TRBV11-3 and TRBJ1-1, reads EAGVVQSPRYKIIEKKQPVAFWCNPISGHNTLYWYLQNLGQGPELLIRYENEEAVDDSQLPKDRFSAERLKGVDSTLKIQPAELGDSAVYLCASSPSPGQGGTEAFFGQGTRLTVV.

The genes are TRBV20-1 and TRBJ1-4; D call uncertain. Trimming removed 3 bases at V and 10 bases at J, with 9 bases between. The CDR3 is 11 residues long. Germline CDR1 reads DFQATT; CDR2 reads SNEGSKA (reference sequence). The chain's CDR3 is CSASVRRKLFF. Written as DNA, the CDR3 is TGCAGTGCTAGTGTCCGCAGAAAACTGTTTTTT.

The count of this clone is one. The chain links TRBV2 to TRBJ1-3, with 8 bases identical to TRBD1. CDR1 is SNHLY, CDR2 FYNNEI, per germline. Trimming removed 5 bases from V and 0 bases from J; junction bases left unmatched: 6. The CDR3 has 16 amino acids. In DNA form, the CDR3 reads TGTGCCAGCAGTCCATGGACAGGGAGCTCTGGAAACACCATATATTTT. Protein product: CASSPWTGSSGNTIYF.

The rearrangement uses TRBV7-2 and TRBJ2-7; D not certain. The ends were cut back, 1 base at V and 1 base at J, with 8 bases in the middle. Germline CDR1 is SGHTA and CDR2 is FQGNSA. This CDR3 is 14 amino acids long. The DNA of the CDR3 is TGTGCCAGCAGCTTAGTCGTCTATTCCTACGAGCAGTACTTC. Translation: CASSLVVYSYEQYF.

The rearrangement links TRBV30 to TRBJ2-7; 11 nucleotides agree with TRBD2. The V and J ends lost 2 bases and 4 bases, in that order; junction bases with no gene match: 4. From germline, CDR1 is GTSNPN and CDR2 SVGIG (reference sequence). The CDR3 spans 14 residues. CDR3 amino acids: CAWSLLAGGYEQYF. In nucleotides, the CDR3 is TGTGCCTGGAGTCTCCTAGCGGGGGGTTACGAGCAGTACTTC.

For the CDR3, the DNA is TGCGCCAGCAGCTTGAGTGTAAACCAGGACTCCTATGGCTACACCTTC. Amino acid sequence: CASSLSVNQDSYGYTF. V usage is TRBV5-1 and J usage is TRBJ1-2; D is undetermined. The length of the CDR3 is 16 residues. Per germline, CDR1 SGHRS and CDR2 YFSETQ. With 1 base removed from V and 4 bases from J, the gap between germline ends came to 17 bases. The full variable domain, completed using reference TRBV5-1 and TRBJ1-2, is KAGVTQTPRYLIKTRGQQVTLSCSPISGHRSVSWYQQTPGQGLQFLFEYFSETQRNKGNFPGRFSGRQFSNSRSEMNVSTLELGDSALYLCASSLSVNQDSYGYTFGSGTRLTVV.

The sample holds one count of this clone. The CDR3 DNA sequence: TGTGCCATCAAAGGGACAGCTGAAGAGACCCAGTACTTC. Its translation: CAIKGTAEETQYF. The chain carries TRBV10-3 and TRBJ2-5; 7 positions agree with TRBD1. This CDR3 is 13 amino acids long. CDR1 and CDR2 (germline): ENHRY, SYGVKD. V lost 7 bases, J lost 3 bases, and 5 bases stayed unmatched.

This clone came up a few times. The chain links TRBV4-2 to TRBJ2-3; 11 bases are shared with TRBD2. The CDR3 has 15 residues. V was clipped by 1 base and J by 10 bases; unmatched bases: 7. Germline V lookup: CDR1 LGHNA, CDR2 YNFKEQ. The CDR3 region is CASSQATSGANAQYF. Here the CDR3 DNA reads TGTGCCAGCAGCCAAGCGACTAGCGGGGCCAATGCGCAGTATTTT.

As DNA, the CDR3 is TGCGCCAGCAGCTTGGGGCCGGGGAACTATGGCTACACCTTC. Amino acids: CASSLGPGNYGYTF. The rearrangement joins TRBV5-1 to TRBJ1-2; D gene ambiguous. CDR1 is SGHRS, CDR2 YFSETQ, per germline. Trimming shortened V by 0 bases and J by 2 bases, and 8 bases separated the two germline ends. This CDR3 has 14 residues.

The genes are TRBV5-4 and TRBJ1-2; D is ambiguous. Germline V lookup: CDR1 SGHNT, CDR2 YYREEE (reference sequence). V shed 0 bases and J shed 3 bases, with 9 bases lying between them. This CDR3 region has 14 residues. DNA for the CDR3: TGTGCCAGCAGCTTGGTGTCCCAGGACTATGGCTACACCTTC. This translates into CASSLVSQDYGYTF.

V gene TRBV15 combines with J gene TRBJ2-2, with D maybe TRBD2 (9 bases). CDR3 size: 20 residues. Trimming shortened V by 0 bases and J by 5 bases, and 25 bases separated the two germline ends. The germline gives CDR1 LNHNV, CDR2 YYDKDF (reference sequence). The CDR3 DNA sequence: TGTGCCACCAGCAGAGAGGACAGGGTGGCTAGCGGGGTTACGACCGGGGAGCTGTTTTTT. Amino acids: CATSREDRVASGVTTGELFF. Drawing the rest from reference TRBV15 and TRBJ2-2, the complete variable domain is DAMVIQNPRYQVTQFGKPVTLSCSQTLNHNVMYWYQQKSSQAPKLLFHYYDKDFNNEADTPDNFQSRRPNTSFCFLDIRSPGLGDTAMYLCATSREDRVASGVTTGELFFGEGSRLTVL.